Following are 7 T cell receptor beta chains from one sample sequenced in a study of blood T cell repertoires in COVID-19. Method: immunoSEQ multiplex PCR; TCRdb's copy keeps in-frame clones and lacks some. Of around 100,000 clones in the sample, around four fifths are singletons; the top ten hold roughly 29%. The material sequenced was peripheral blood. These receptors originate from a man between 65 and 85 years old with active or convalescent COVID-19.

The count of this clone is one. The sample contains more than one DNA sequence encoding this CDR3. The chain employs TRBV28 and TRBJ1-2, with D maybe TRBD1 (6 bases). Germline values: CDR1 MDHEN, CDR2 SYDVKM. V was shortened by 1 base and J by 5 bases, with 8 bases between the two germline ends. The CDR3 has 13 residues. CDR3 coding DNA: TGTGCCAGCAGTTTATCAGGGGATTATGGCTACACCTTC. Translated: CASSLSGDYGYTF.

The chain joins TRBV7-2 to TRBJ2-3; TRBD1 might be the D (6 bases). Trimming left V 7 bases short and J 1 base short, with 15 bases between. The length of the CDR3 is 15 residues. Per germline, CDR1 SGHTA and CDR2 FQGNSA. The CDR3 loop is CASTTTGHRTDTQYF. The CDR3 DNA reads as TGTGCCAGCACAACGACGGGACACCGCACAGATACGCAGTATTTT.

V and J are TRBV7-3 and TRBJ2-3, with TRBD2 matching over 7 bases. Germline CDR1 and CDR2: SGHTA and FQGTGA. The CDR3 sequence is 15 residues long. V was clipped by 5 bases and J by 4 bases; unmatched bases: 9. The CDR3: CASSPFRGVADTQYF. CDR3 DNA sequence: TGTGCCAGCAGCCCCTTCCGGGGGGTGGCAGATACGCAGTATTTT.

This clone was recorded once. V and J are TRBV11-2 and TRBJ2-3; 8 bases agree with TRBD2. The CDR3 sequence is 16 residues long. Germline V lookup: CDR1 SGHAT, CDR2 FQNNGV. The junction had 8 bases not matched to a gene; V was cut back by 5 bases and J by 1 base. CDR3: CASSPRGGLRTDTQYF. CDR3 sequence (DNA): TGTGCCAGCAGCCCCCGGGGGGGACTTCGCACAGATACGCAGTATTTT.

The rearrangement joins TRBV7-2 to TRBJ2-7, with 8 bases that match TRBD1. Germline CDR1 is SGHTA and CDR2 is FQGNSA. V shed 5 bases and J 3 bases; nucleotides not matched to a gene: 3. There are 13 residues in the CDR3. The CDR3 protein is CASSKDRGYEQYF. The DNA of the CDR3 is TGTGCCAGCAGCAAAGACAGGGGCTACGAGCAGTACTTC.

J is TRBJ1-6 and V is TRBV4-2, with D unresolved. Germline V lookup: CDR1 LGHNA, CDR2 YNFKEQ. The CDR3 is made up of 16 amino acids. V lost 2 bases and J 7 bases, leaving 15 bases between the germline ends. CDR3 coding DNA: TGTGCCAGCAGCCAAAACTTGGTTAGCCCCAATTCACCCCTCCACTTT. Translation gives CASSQNLVSPNSPLHF.

This chain connects TRBV24-1 to TRBJ1-4; the D gene is possibly TRBD1 (6 bases). This CDR3 contains 17 residues. Germline values: CDR1 KGHDR, CDR2 SFDVKD. The V and J ends lost 4 bases and 6 bases respectively, with 20 bases between them. The CDR3 loop is CATSENSRQEGDEKLFF. As DNA, the CDR3 is TGTGCCACCAGTGAGAACTCTCGACAGGAAGGGGATGAAAAACTGTTTTTT.